This T cell receptor beta chain was found in a study of OX40 agonist ivuxolimab in advanced cancers. The overall study: Every 2 weeks, ivuxolimab was infused into the patients intravenously at between 0.01 and 10 mg/kg.

V was clipped by 3 bases and J by 3 bases, with 12 bases between them. CDR3 size: 14 residues. CDR1 MDHEN and CDR2 SYDVKM come from the germline V gene. Findings of the study overall: Both CD4+ and CD8+ T cell populations in blood had undergone clonal expansion by week 6 at 0.1 to 3.0 mg/kg.

In this sample, this clone turned up once. Its antigen remains unknown. This table comes from immunoSEQ multiplex PCR, and its TCRdb copy is limited to in-frame clones, with some not included. The sample gives some 90,000 clones, around nine tenths of which show up once; approximately 0.81% is in the top ten. Samples were taken at baseline and on day 1 of cycles 4 and 7. The chain couples TRBV28 to TRBJ2-7; a possible D gene is TRBD2 (5 bases). The material sequenced was CD4+ or CD8+ T cells sorted from blood, taken in a trial of the OX40 agonist ivuxolimab. The source is an adult with an advanced solid tumor such as melanoma, head and neck, liver or kidney cancer. This CDR3 reads CASSLADYNYEQYF. CDR3 coding DNA: TGTGCCAGCAGTTTGGCAGACTACAACTACGAGCAGTACTTC.